The sequence of this T cell receptor (beta chain) was determined in a study of vaccination and CD4 T cells after COVID-19. Per germline, CDR1 DFQATT and CDR2 SNEGSKA (reference sequence). Trimming took off 6 bases at V and 4 bases at J, with 12 bases between the two ends. This CDR3 is built from 12 residues. Indicated treatment: roughly 11-day PBMC culture with coronavirus spike peptide pools or control peptides (ViraFEST assay). Comments on this clonotype: Its antigen remains unknown.

Sequencing of DNA taken from cultured CD4+ T cells relied on the Oncomine TCR Beta short-read assay. One entry per CDR3 protein results from TCRdb running MiXCR on the PCR reads. Among around 12,000 distinct CDR3 sequences listed, around three quarters were seen once. This rearrangement joins TRBV20-1 to TRBJ1-2; D is perhaps TRBD1 (6 bases). The sequence was obtained from a human donor who had recovered from COVID-19. Sequences were obtained from CD4+ T cells from blood, cultured in vitro. CDR3 sequence (DNA): TGCAGTGCCTGGACAGTGAGCTATGGCTACACCTTC. This sequence encodes CSAWTVSYGYTF.